This is a list of T cell receptor beta chains from one sample in a study of blood T cell repertoires in COVID-19. Measured with immunoSEQ multiplex PCR; TCRdb has only the in-frame clones, and not every one. The sample shows 300,000 to 400,000 clones, around 91% of them seen only once. Sequencing was done on a sample of peripheral blood. The receptor source for this set is a young woman who had recovered from COVID-19. Each CDR3 is given with its conserved first and last residue. The D gene is left open where the match is weak. A row's size may be missing; if present it is once, few, many or a size class.

.	TRBV9	.	TRBJ2-1	TGTGCCAGCAGCCCCCCGGGTCTCTGGACAGCCTACAATGAGCAGTTCTTC	CASSPPGLWTAYNEQFF
.	TRBV7-9	TRBD2	TRBJ2-2	TGTGCCAGCAGCTCGATCTCTAGCGGGAGGGTTACCACCGGGGAGCTGTTTTTT	CASSSISSGRVTTGELFF
.	TRBV6-5	.	TRBJ1-1	TGTGCCAGCAGTTACTCCCCAGGGAGGACTGAAGCTTTCTTT	CASSYSPGRTEAFF
.	TRBV7-2	TRBD2	TRBJ2-3	TGTGCCAGCAGCTTCGCTAGCGGGATTGGCACAGATACGCAGTATTTT	CASSFASGIGTDTQYF
.	TRBV9	.	TRBJ1-5	TGTGCCAGCAGCGTAGTGGAAGCGGCGAGTCAGCCCCAGCATTTT	CASSVVEAASQPQHF
.	TRBV24-1	TRBD2	TRBJ2-1	TGTGCCACCAGTGATTCTAGCGGGAGGGCCGTTACGGGTTACAATGAGCAGTTCTTC	CATSDSSGRAVTGYNEQFF
.	TRBV6-6	.	TRBJ1-1	TGTGCCATAAAATATAGCAGGGACTTCTTAAACACTGAAGCTTTCTTT	CAIKYSRDFLNTEAFF
.	TRBV28	.	TRBJ1-1	TGTGCCAGCAGTTTACTGGGGCGGACTGAAGCTTTCTTT	CASSLLGRTEAFF
.	TRBV10-1	TRBD2	TRBJ2-1	TGCGCCAGCAGTGTGAAACTAGCGGGGGACAATGAGCAGTTCTTC	CASSVKLAGDNEQFF
.	TRBV11-3	TRBD2	TRBJ2-3	TGTGCCAGCAGCCCTCGACTAGCGTGGCAGTCAGATACGCAGTATTTT	CASSPRLAWQSDTQYF
.	TRBV24-1	.	TRBJ1-2	TGTGCCACCAGTGATCACAGGGTCCTCCTAGGAGGCTACACCTTC	CATSDHRVLLGGYTF
.	TRBV9	.	TRBJ2-3	TGTGCCAGCAGCCCTACCTCAGGCGATACGCAGTATTTT	CASSPTSGDTQYF
.	TRBV2	.	TRBJ1-6	TGTGCCAGCAGCCTTAATTCACCCCTCCACTTT	CASSLNSPLHF
.	TRBV7-9	TRBD2	TRBJ2-1	TGTGCCAGCAGCGTGGGACTAGCGGGAGAGGAGACCTACAATGAGCAGTTCTTC	CASSVGLAGEETYNEQFF
.	TRBV11-2	TRBD2	TRBJ2-3	TGTGCCAGCAGCTTCCTCCCCAGCGGGAGGGGAACAGATACGCAGTATTTT	CASSFLPSGRGTDTQYF
.	TRBV5-6	TRBD1	TRBJ1-1	TGTGCCAGCAGCTTGGCCGGGACAGCGAACACTGAAGCTTTCTTT	CASSLAGTANTEAFF
.	TRBV11-2	TRBD2	TRBJ2-5	TGTGCCAGCAGCTTAGGGGGAGGGTTGGAGACCCAGTACTTC	CASSLGGGLETQYF
.	TRBV24-1	.	TRBJ1-1	TGTGCCACCAGTGGAGGGGGAAACACTGAAGCTTTCTTT	CATSGGGNTEAFF
once	TRBV9	.	TRBJ2-1	TGTGCCAGCAGCGAGGCCCAGGGGACGAATGAGCAGTTCTTC	CASSEAQGTNEQFF
.	TRBV3-1/TRBV3-2	.	TRBJ1-2	TGTGCCAGCAGCCAAGGGGCAGGAACTAACTATGGCTACACCTTC	CASSQGAGTNYGYTF
.	TRBV18	.	TRBJ1-2	TGTGCCAGCTCGGGGGGGCGAGGCTATGGCTACACCTTC	CASSGGRGYGYTF
few	TRBV5-1	TRBD2	TRBJ2-2	TGCGCCAGCAGTCCGGGACTAGCGGGAGGGTGGAACACCGGGGAGCTGTTTTTT	CASSPGLAGGWNTGELFF
.	TRBV7-9	TRBD1	TRBJ1-1	TGTGCCAGCAGCTCGGTAAAGGGACAGGGAATTGAAGCTTTCTTT	CASSSVKGQGIEAFF
few	TRBV6-5	.	TRBJ2-2	TGTGCCAGCAGTTACTCTCGCAGGACTAACACCGGGGAGCTGTTTTTT	CASSYSRRTNTGELFF
.	TRBV7-9	.	TRBJ1-2	TGTGCCAGCAGTATGATCAGCCAGGGGAATGGCTACACCTTC	CASSMISQGNGYTF
.	TRBV7-8	TRBD1	TRBJ1-1	TGTGCCAGCAGTGATACAGGGGGTTTCATGAACACTGAAGCTTTCTTT	CASSDTGGFMNTEAFF
.	TRBV4-3	TRBD2	TRBJ2-3	TGCGCCAGCGCCAGACGGGAGGGTGTGGATACGCAGTATTTT	CASARREGVDTQYF
.	TRBV9	.	TRBJ1-2	TGTGCCAGCAGCGTTCAACCGGGACACCCTTATGGCTACACCTTC	CASSVQPGHPYGYTF
.	TRBV12-3/TRBV12-4	.	TRBJ1-5	TGTGCCAGCAGTTTACGGGGTCAGCCCCAGCATTTT	CASSLRGQPQHF
.	TRBV9	.	TRBJ1-2	TGTGCCAGCAGCGTAGGGTTAGTCTCCTATGGCTACACCTTC	CASSVGLVSYGYTF
.	TRBV12-3/TRBV12-4	.	TRBJ1-2	TGTGCCAGCAGTTCCCCTATTGAGACTACCCGCTTC	CASSSPIETTRF
.	TRBV2	.	TRBJ1-6	TGTGCCAGCAGTGGACAGGTCGAATCACCCCTCCACTTT	CASSGQVESPLHF
.	TRBV5-5	.	TRBJ2-2	TGTGCCAGCAGCCGTCCGATAGCAACGAACACCGGGGAGCTGTTTTTT	CASSRPIATNTGELFF
.	TRBV7-9	TRBD1	TRBJ2-3	TGTGCCAGCAGCTACGGACAGGGGGAAGCAGATACGCAGTATTTT	CASSYGQGEADTQYF
.	TRBV9	TRBD1	TRBJ1-5	TGTGCCAGCAGCGAGGGGGCGACGTACAATCAGCCCCAGCATTTT	CASSEGATYNQPQHF
.	TRBV29-1	.	TRBJ1-4	TGCAGCGCCAGCCGGGGAGCCCAAAGCACTAATGAAAAACTGTTTTTT	CSASRGAQSTNEKLFF
.	TRBV4-1	.	TRBJ2-2	TGCGCCAGCAGCCAAATAAAAACCGGGGAGCTGTTTTTT	CASSQIKTGELFF
.	TRBV7-9	.	TRBJ1-4	TGTGCCAGCAGCTCCCTTCGAGGGCTGGGTGAAAAACTGTTTTTT	CASSSLRGLGEKLFF
.	TRBV29-1	.	TRBJ1-5	TGCAGCGTTGTCAGGGAATCCGGTCAGCCCCAGCATTTT	CSVVRESGQPQHF
.	TRBV5-1	TRBD2	TRBJ2-3	TGCGCCAGCAGCCGGGGGGGTAGCACAGATACGCAGTATTTT	CASSRGGSTDTQYF
.	TRBV10-2	TRBD2	TRBJ2-1	TGCGCCAGCAGTCTAGGACTAGCGGGAGTTGCGTACAATGAGCAGTTCTTC	CASSLGLAGVAYNEQFF
once	TRBV5-1	TRBD2	TRBJ2-5	TGCGCCAGCAGCCCGGGACTAGCGCAACTCGAGGAGACCCAGTACTTC	CASSPGLAQLEETQYF
.	TRBV28	.	TRBJ1-4	TGTGCCAGCAGTTTGGGGGCTCTGAAAAAACTGTTTTTT	CASSLGALKKLFF
.	TRBV15	.	TRBJ1-3	TGTGCCACCAGCAGGAGGATCTGGGAGGGGAGCTCTGGAAACACCATATATTTT	CATSRRIWEGSSGNTIYF
.	TRBV5-5	TRBD1	TRBJ2-2	TGTGCCAGCAGCTTGGGACAGGGGGCTCGGACCGGGGAGCTGTTTTTT	CASSLGQGARTGELFF
.	TRBV25-1	.	TRBJ1-1	TGTGCCAGCAGGGCCCTAGGTACTGAAGCTTTCTTT	CASRALGTEAFF
.	TRBV30	TRBD2	TRBJ2-5	TGTGCCTGGAGTGTACCCCTAGCGGACCGTTTCCTCATAAATCAAGAGACCCAGTACTTC	CAWSVPLADRFLINQETQYF
.	TRBV7-2	.	TRBJ1-6	TGTGCCAGCAGCTTACAGGGCTATAATTCACCCCTCCACTTT	CASSLQGYNSPLHF
.	TRBV5-1	TRBD1	TRBJ2-3	TGCGCCAGCAGTTTCGGGACAGGGGAAGATACGCAGTATTTT	CASSFGTGEDTQYF
once	TRBV5-1	.	TRBJ1-4	TGCGCCAGCAGTTCCGGACAGTATAATGAAAAACTGTTTTTT	CASSSGQYNEKLFF
.	TRBV5-6	.	TRBJ1-2	TGTGCCAGCAGCTTGAACAGGGCCTATGGCTACACCTTC	CASSLNRAYGYTF
.	TRBV5-5	TRBD1	TRBJ1-5	TGTGCCAGCAGCCCCGGGACAGGGGTATTTCCGCATTTT	CASSPGTGVFPHF
.	TRBV5-6	TRBD1	TRBJ2-5	TGTGCCAGCAGCCTGAGGACAGGTCGGGGGACCCAGTACTTC	CASSLRTGRGTQYF
.	TRBV5-1	TRBD2	TRBJ2-2	TGCGCCAGCAGCGGCCTGACTAGCGGAGGCCACGGGGAGCTGTTTTTT	CASSGLTSGGHGELFF
.	TRBV27	.	TRBJ1-1	TGTGCCAGCAGTTTATCGATGGTCTCGGCACCCCGGGGAACTGAAGCTTTCTTT	CASSLSMVSAPRGTEAFF
.	TRBV30	.	TRBJ2-1	TGTGCCTGGGAGGCTAGCGCCACCTACAATGAGCAGTTCTTC	CAWEASATYNEQFF
.	TRBV5-6	.	TRBJ2-5	TGTGCCAGCAGCTTCCGGAGGACTACCCAAGAGACCCAGTACTTC	CASSFRRTTQETQYF